A single sample is the source of the 27 T cell receptor beta chains below, sequenced in a study of metastatic and nonmetastatic thyroid tumors. TCRdb re-analyzed the PCR reads using MiXCR. The sample yields about 40,000 clones, approximately 16% seen once. Thyroid surgery took place with no prior treatment in any patient. The sample taken for sequencing was blood. Receptors originate from a female donor with papillary thyroid cancer or a benign thyroid nodule (not recorded which). Some clones in this sample may be carry-over from other donors' samples.

By share, this clone counts as medium-sized. The chain employs TRBV19 and TRBJ1-5, with no clear D. The length of the CDR3 is 15 residues. Deletions cut 3 bases from V and 2 bases from J, with 11 bases between. Germline V CDR1 and CDR2: LNHDA, SQIVND (reference sequence). This CDR3 is CASSIGFGGNQPQHF. The DNA of the CDR3 is TGTGCCAGTAGTATTGGGTTCGGGGGCAATCAGCCCCAGCATTTT.

This clone was found many times. This chain links TRBV6-1 with TRBJ1-5, with D uncertain. V lost 6 bases and J lost 2, with 5 bases in between. The CDR3 is 12 residues long. The germline CDR1 and CDR2 sequences are MNHNS and SASEGT. The CDR3, as DNA: TGTGCCAGCAGACGGGGCAATCAGCCCCAGCATTTT. Translated: CASRRGNQPQHF.

This clone was counted ten times or more. The J gene is TRBJ1-5, the V gene TRBV5-1, with TRBD1 identical over 9 bases. Germline V CDR1 and CDR2: SGHRS, YFSETQ. The V segment lost 1 base and the J segment 6 bases; nucleotides outside the gene matches: 5. This CDR3 is built from 15 residues. The chain's CDR3 is CASSLTGGWGQPQHF. The CDR3 coding sequence is TGCGCCAGCAGCTTGACAGGGGGCTGGGGTCAGCCCCAGCATTTT.

For this clone: This CDR3 is missing its conserved last phenylalanine or tryptophan, likely due to a read error. V usage is TRBV5-4 and J usage is TRBJ2-3; 11 positions match TRBD2. The germline V gene encodes CDR1 SGHNT and CDR2 YYREEE (reference sequence). CDR3 length: 16 residues. The CDR3: CASRLGTSGNTDTQYL. In nucleotides, the CDR3 is TGTGCCAGCAGGTTGGGGACTAGCGGAAACACAGATACGCAGTATCTT.

This clone was detected many times. J is TRBJ2-7 and V is TRBV18, with D possibly matching TRBD1 (6 bases). The CDR3 runs to 14 residues. V lost 6 bases and J lost 5, with 17 bases in between. From germline, CDR1 is KGHSH and CDR2 LQKENI. The CDR3 here is CASSLRQDQDEQYF. DNA for the CDR3: TGTGCCAGCTCCCTCCGACAGGATCAAGACGAGCAGTACTTC.

On this clone: This may be a read error: a much more frequent sequence differs by one nucleotide. Other DNA sequences in this sample translate to the same CDR3. The chain recombines TRBV7-6 with TRBJ2-5; D possibly uses TRBD1 or TRBD2 (5 bases each). The V gene lost 5 bases and the J gene lost 2 bases, with 12 bases spanning the gap. The CDR3 runs to 14 residues. CDR1 is SGHVS and CDR2 is FNYEAQ in the germline V gene. As DNA, the CDR3 is TGTGCCAGCAGCCGTGGGGGATCGCAAGAGACCCAGTACTTC. It specifies CASSRGGSQETQYF.

The rearrangement uses TRBV10-3 and TRBJ1-6; no firm D call. Germline assignment: CDR1 ENHRY and CDR2 SYGVKD. The length of the CDR3 is 22 residues. V was cut by 4 bases and J by 0 bases, with 28 bases left in between. This chain's CDR3 is CAISASPGSPLLLSSYNSPLHF. CDR3 nucleotides: TGTGCCATCAGTGCATCACCCGGGAGCCCTCTTCTCCTTAGCTCCTATAATTCACCCCTCCACTTT.

The table lists this clone with a count of one. One end of the junction does not line up with germline, which may come from a read error. J is TRBJ1-6 and V is TRBV4-1; D uncertain. The CDR3 has 17 amino acids. CDR1 MGHRA and CDR2 YSYEKL come from the germline V gene. DNA for the CDR3: TGCGTCAGCAGCCAAGCCTGGGAGACCTCCTATAATTCACCCCTCCACTTT. Translating gives CVSSQAWETSYNSPLHF.

V usage is TRBV11-2 and J usage is TRBJ2-1; 8 bases fit TRBD2. Per the germline V gene, CDR1 is SGHAT and CDR2 is FQNNGV. The ends lost 5 bases at V and 7 bases at J; junction bases unmatched: 10. CDR3 length: 15 amino acids. DNA of the CDR3: TGTGCCAGCAGCCTCGACCGACTAGCGTGGAATGAGCAGTTCTTC. Protein sequence: CASSLDRLAWNEQFF. Looking up the rest from reference TRBV11-2 and TRBJ2-1 gives the full variable domain: EAGVAQSPRYKIIEKRQSVAFWCNPISGHATLYWYQQILGQGPKLLIQFQNNGVVDDSQLPKDRFSAERLKGVDSTLKIQPAKLEDSAVYLCASSLDRLAWNEQFFGPGTRLTVL.

This clone was recorded at least ten times. This rearrangement joins TRBV7-9 to TRBJ2-2; D remains unclear. The CDR3 loop spans 11 amino acids. In germline, CDR1 is SEHNR, CDR2 FQNEAQ (reference sequence). Deletions cut 3 bases from V and 7 bases from J, with 3 bases between. The CDR3 loop reads CASSFGGELFF. For the CDR3, the DNA is TGTGCCAGCAGCTTTGGCGGGGAGCTGTTTTTT.

In its sample, this clone was seen many times. The chain carries TRBV7-2 and TRBJ1-5; D gene ambiguous. V was clipped by 3 bases and J by 4 bases, with 10 bases between them. The CDR3 has 14 residues. CDR1 is SGHTA, CDR2 FQGNSA, per germline. The CDR3 loop reads CASSLRVANQPQHF. In DNA form, the CDR3 reads TGTGCCAGCAGCTTGAGGGTGGCAAATCAGCCCCAGCATTTT.

In its sample, this clone was seen many times. The chain joins TRBV20-1 to TRBJ2-1; 8 bases map to TRBD2. The CDR3 sequence is 13 residues long. Germline V CDR1 and CDR2: DFQATT, SNEGSKA (reference sequence). Trimming at V came to 6 bases and at J to 6 bases, leaving 7 bases not matched to a gene. CDR3 sequence reads: CSAPGLVTNEQFF. In nucleotides, the CDR3 is TGCAGTGCCCCGGGACTAGTTACCAATGAGCAGTTCTTC.

The chain recombines TRBV20-1 with TRBJ2-2; perhaps TRBD2 as D (6 bases). The CDR3 contains 15 residues. The germline CDR1 and CDR2 sequences are DFQATT and SNEGSKA (reference sequence). V was pared by 1 base and J by 7 bases, with 16 bases between. In DNA form, the CDR3 reads TGCAGTGCTAGAGTGCGGCAGGGAGGCTACGGGGAGCTGTTTTTT. Protein product: CSARVRQGGYGELFF.

By share, this clone counts as medium-sized. The chain combines TRBV6-1 with TRBJ1-1; possible D gene TRBD1, 6 bases. Germline values: CDR1 MNHNS, CDR2 SASEGT. CDR3 length equals 14 residues. V dropped 9 bases and J dropped 1 base, with 15 bases sitting between them. This CDR3 is CASMGAQSNTEAFF. CDR3 sequence (DNA): TGTGCCAGTATGGGGGCCCAGTCGAACACTGAAGCTTTCTTT.

This clone was found a few times. The chain uses TRBV27 and TRBJ2-7, with D hard to call. CDR1 and CDR2 (germline): MNHEY, SMNVEV (reference sequence). This CDR3 comprises 14 residues. V lost 3 bases and J 2 bases, leaving 11 bases between the germline ends. CDR3 amino acids: CASSFDGCPYEQYF. Here the CDR3 DNA reads TGTGCCAGCAGTTTTGACGGGTGTCCCTACGAGCAGTACTTC.

About this clone itself: This CDR3 fails to terminate in the conserved phenylalanine or tryptophan, so it likely reflects a read error. It is unclear where the CDR3 begins or ends on the DNA, so no DNA is shown, and the CDR3 is as TCRdb lists it. This sequence joins TRBV9 and TRBJ1-6; TRBD1, the D gene given by the table, was not confirmed from the DNA. Ends included, the CDR3 has 10 residues. The germline V gene encodes CDR1 SGDLS and CDR2 YYNGEE. This CDR3 is CASSVAGIRS.

The table lists this clone with many counts. This same CDR3 is encoded by further DNA sequences in the sample. V and J are TRBV7-3 and TRBJ2-3; D remains unclear. This CDR3 region has 14 residues. Germline lookup yields CDR1 SGHTA and CDR2 FQGTGA. V lost 2 bases to trimming and J lost 0 bases, with 6 bases between them. The CDR3 bases are TGTGCCAGCAGCTTACAAGCTAGCACAGATACGCAGTATTTT. It encodes CASSLQASTDTQYF. The full variable domain, with the rest looked up from reference TRBV7-3 and TRBJ2-3, is GAGVSQTPSNKVTEKGKYVELRCDPISGHTALYWYRQSLGQGPEFLIYFQGTGAADDSGLPNDRFFAVRPEGSVSTLKIQRTERGDSAVYLCASSLQASTDTQYFGPGTRLTVL.

This clone came up a few times. Just one base apart from a much larger clone, this may be a read error. Different DNA sequences within this sample yield the same CDR3. The chain recombines TRBV28 with TRBJ2-3; 11 positions match TRBD2. Unmatched junction bases numbered 9, after V lost 4 bases and J lost 0 bases. Germline V lookup: CDR1 MDHEN, CDR2 SYDVKM. The CDR3 has 18 amino acids. CDR3 in DNA: TGTGCCAGCAGTTATGGGACTAGCGGTGTTTTGAGCACAGATACGCAGTATTTT. Residues: CASSYGTSGVLSTDTQYF.

This clone was counted at least ten times. V usage is TRBV5-6 and J usage is TRBJ2-1; no reliable D call. The germline V gene encodes CDR1 SGHDT and CDR2 YYEEEE. This CDR3 is 13 amino acids long. V was pared by 0 bases and J by 7 bases, with 8 bases between. CDR3 bases: TGTGCCAGCAGCTTGGTGGACCATAATGAGCAGTTCTTC. Its protein is CASSLVDHNEQFF.

This clone was detected ten times or more. The rearrangement links TRBV28 to TRBJ2-5; 8 bases line up with TRBD1. The trim removed 7 bases at V and 5 bases at J, leaving 12 bases unmatched. The V gene's germline CDR1 is MDHEN and CDR2 SYDVKM. CDR3 size: 15 residues. In DNA form, the CDR3 reads TGTGCCAGCACTTCCCCCTCGGACAGGGTGGAGACCCAGTACTTC. Translating gives CASTSPSDRVETQYF.

The chain employs TRBV6-1 and TRBJ1-1; D remains unclear. The CDR3 covers 14 residues. Trimming stripped 6 bases from V and 6 bases from J, with 17 bases between. Germline CDR1 MNHNS, CDR2 SASEGT. The CDR3 region has the DNA TGTGCCAGCAGACCCGGGCGCCGGAGGTCTGAAGCTTTCTTT. It yields the protein CASRPGRRRSEAFF.

A few counts support this clone. The CDR3 loop reads CASSTLGPLSGRALLTDTQYF. The CDR3 DNA follows: TGTGCCAGCAGTACCCTTGGCCCCCTTAGCGGGAGGGCCCTTCTGACAGATACGCAGTATTTT. The V and J genes are TRBV6-4 and TRBJ2-3; 11 positions agree with TRBD2. CDR3 length: 21 amino acids. The junction had 22 bases not matched to a gene; V was cut back by 5 bases and J by 3 bases. Looked up from germline, CDR1 is MRHNA and CDR2 is SNTAGT.

This chain joins TRBV2 and TRBJ2-7; TRBD2 matches at 8 bases. The length of the CDR3 is 15 residues. The junction had 8 bases not matched to a gene; V was cut back by 6 bases and J by 1 base. CDR1 SNHLY and CDR2 FYNNEI come from the germline V gene. The CDR3 DNA sequence: TGTGCCAGCAGCCAAAACGGGGGGGCATCCTACGAGCAGTACTTC. This translates into CASSQNGGASYEQYF.

This clone was picked up many times. The V gene is TRBV6-5, the J gene TRBJ2-7, with 9 bases aligning to TRBD1. Germline CDR1 MNHEY, CDR2 SVGAGI. The ends lost 2 bases at V and 7 bases at J; junction bases unmatched: 18. The CDR3 loop spans 18 amino acids. CDR3 amino acids: CASSYPRGSGTGHREQYF. CDR3 bases: TGTGCCAGCAGTTACCCGAGAGGGTCCGGGACAGGGCATAGGGAGCAGTACTTC.

The J gene is TRBJ2-3, the V gene TRBV5-1, with 9 bases that match TRBD2. The CDR3 extends over 15 amino acids. J lost 4 bases, V lost 6 bases, and 9 bases had no gene match. Germline assignment: CDR1 SGHRS and CDR2 YFSETQ. CDR3 sequence (DNA): TGCGCCAGCAACCGGGCGGGAGGGATCCCAGATACGCAGTATTTT. It translates to CASNRAGGIPDTQYF.

This clone was seen repeatedly, ten times or more. This chain connects TRBV14 to TRBJ1-2; TRBD1 matches at 9 bases. CDR3 length equals 13 residues. V dropped 4 bases and J dropped 6; count of bases not matched to a gene: 3. The germline V gene encodes CDR1 SGHDN and CDR2 FVKESK. As DNA, the CDR3 is TGTGCCAGCAGCCGGGACAGGGTTAATGGCTACACCTTC. Protein sequence: CASSRDRVNGYTF.

This clone was counted many times. The DNA of the CDR3 is TGCGCCACCGGGACAGGGCATAATTCACCCCTCCACTTT. Translating it yields CATGTGHNSPLHF. This chain uses TRBV10-2 with TRBJ1-6; 9 positions match TRBD1. The junction had 3 bases not matched to a gene; V was cut back by 10 bases and J by 5 bases. The CDR3 sequence is 13 residues long. Looked up from germline, CDR1 is WSHSY and CDR2 is SAAADI.